This TCR beta chain was identified in a study of cytomegalovirus exposure and HLA in healthy donors. Across the whole study: Around 81% of 300 to 450 genotyped donors fell in the Caucasian-associated ancestry cluster.

Between the trimmed V and J ends, which lost 2 bases and 4 bases, there was a span of 15 bases. Germline CDR1 MNHEY, CDR2 SMNVEV (reference sequence). This CDR3 contains 15 residues. The PCR was carried out with 60 Vbeta primers and 13 Jbeta primers. Profiled with immunoSEQ multiplex PCR; TCRdb holds only in-frame clones, not every one. The sample records around 150,000 clones, under 90% being singletons. The source is a boy aged 2-15 years in good health and CMV-seronegative. Sequencing used PBMCs. This chain connects TRBV27 to TRBJ2-7, with a weak D call TRBD2 (6 bases). CDR3 amino acids: CASSLLARQEYEQYF. The CDR3 nucleotides are TGTGCCAGCAGTTTACTAGCGCGTCAGGAGTACGAGCAGTACTTC.